The 26 T cell receptor beta chains below come from one sample, sequenced in a study of beta chain features in type 1 diabetes. The entirety of the isolated RNA underwent reverse transcription, so expressed TCRB transcripts were sequenced. Assay used: immunoSEQ multiplex PCR; TCRdb lists only in-frame clones, some missing. Found here are about 370,000 clones, roughly 16% of them singletons; the top ten hold approximately 0.019%. What was sequenced was naive CD4+ T cells from blood. The source of these receptors is a woman between 18 and 30 years old in good health.

The chain is built from TRBV30 and TRBJ1-5, with 10 bases aligning to TRBD1. There are 14 residues in the CDR3. Germline V gene lookup returns CDR1 GTSNPN and CDR2 SVGIG (reference sequence). The J segment lost 9 bases and the V segment lost 3 bases, leaving 8 bases of the junction unmatched. CDR3 DNA sequence: TGTGCCTGGAGGTCTGGACAGGGGGTTGGGCCCCAGCATTTT. This encodes CAWRSGQGVGPQHF.

The rearrangement joins TRBV9 to TRBJ2-5; D gene ambiguous. Germline-derived CDR1 and CDR2 are SGDLS and YYNGEE. The CDR3 consists of 16 residues. V shed 4 bases and J shed 2 bases, with 18 bases lying between them. The CDR3 sequence is CASSTRGLWLQETQYF. CDR3 DNA: TGTGCCAGCAGCACCCGAGGTTTATGGTTGCAAGAGACCCAGTACTTC.

There are a few counts of this clone. The chain combines TRBV5-1 with TRBJ2-3; D not certain. Germline V gene data show CDR1 as SGHRS and CDR2 as YFSETQ. There are 13 residues in the CDR3. V lost 4 bases, J lost 1 base, and 7 bases lay in between. The CDR3 loop is CASSNQGTDTQYF. In DNA, the CDR3 is TGCGCCAGCAGCAACCAGGGCACAGATACGCAGTATTTT.

The CDR3 coding sequence is TGCGCCAGCAGCCAGGGACTAGCGGGAGGGCAAGAGACCCAGTACTTC. Protein: CASSQGLAGGQETQYF. V and J are TRBV5-1 and TRBJ2-5, with 16 bases matching TRBD2. Germline V gene lookup returns CDR1 SGHRS and CDR2 YFSETQ. V was pared by 4 bases and J by 2 bases, with 2 bases of the junction left unmatched. This CDR3 spans 16 amino acids.

This clone was counted only a few times. The V call is TRBV11-3, the J call TRBJ2-1; the D is unclear. In germline, CDR1 is SGHNT, CDR2 YENEEA. V was clipped by 3 bases and J by 0 bases, with 3 bases between them. The CDR3 length is 13 residues. CDR3 residues: CASSLSSYNEQFF. For the CDR3, the DNA is TGTGCCAGCAGCTTGAGCTCCTACAATGAGCAGTTCTTC.

This clone was counted between two and nine times. The chain links TRBV6-6 to TRBJ2-7, with a weak D call TRBD2 (6 bases). CDR3 size: 15 residues. V was cut by 7 bases and J by 0 bases, with 16 bases left in between. CDR1 and CDR2 (germline): MNHNY, SVGAGI (reference sequence). CDR3 sequence (DNA): TGTGCCAGCACTCTACCGGGACTTTCCTCCTACGAGCAGTACTTC. This sequence encodes CASTLPGLSSYEQYF.

This clone has a handful of counts. The chain uses TRBV29-1 and TRBJ2-5; TRBD2 matches 7 bases. The ends lost 3 bases at V and 4 bases at J; junction bases unmatched: 5. Germline CDR1 reads SQVTM; CDR2 reads ANQGSEA. The CDR3 is 13 residues long. The CDR3 sequence is CSVERERRETQYF. The DNA for the CDR3 is TGCAGCGTTGAGCGGGAGAGACGAGAGACCCAGTACTTC.

This clone was counted only a few times. CDR3 coding DNA: TGTGCCAGCAGCTTAAGACAGGGGGCCTACAATGAGCAGTTCTTC. It translates to CASSLRQGAYNEQFF. The V call is TRBV9, the J call TRBJ2-1; 9 nucleotides agree with TRBD1. CDR3 length equals 15 residues. The germline gives CDR1 SGDLS, CDR2 YYNGEE. V shed 4 bases, J shed 2 bases, and the junction held 4 bases outside the gene matches.

The chain is built from TRBV30 and TRBJ1-1, with D possibly TRBD1 on 6 matching bases. In germline, CDR1 is GTSNPN, CDR2 SVGIG (reference sequence). The CDR3 has 14 residues. Between the trimmed V and J ends, which lost 6 bases and 5 bases, there was a span of 19 bases. CDR3 region: CACSPGGGRTEAFF. CDR3 DNA: TGTGCCTGCTCCCCGGGAGGGGGAAGGACTGAAGCTTTCTTT.

This clone has just a few counts. The chain joins TRBV5-1 to TRBJ2-3, with D possibly TRBD1 on 6 matching bases. The V gene lost 4 bases and the J gene lost 0 bases, with 9 bases spanning the gap. The CDR3 sequence is 14 residues long. Germline CDR1 SGHRS, CDR2 YFSETQ. CDR3 nucleotide sequence: TGCGCCAGCAGCGACAGGTCTAGCACAGATACGCAGTATTTT. It is translated as CASSDRSSTDTQYF.

J is TRBJ2-5 and V is TRBV5-6; TRBD1 matches at 7 bases. This CDR3 region has 15 residues. Losses at the gene ends were 5 bases for V and 5 bases for J; bases not matched to a gene: 12. Germline CDR1 reads SGHDT; CDR2 reads YYEEEE. CDR3 protein: CASRFLGTVQETQYF. Written as DNA, the CDR3 is TGTGCCAGCAGATTTCTCGGGACAGTGCAGGAGACCCAGTACTTC.

The chain uses TRBV29-1 and TRBJ2-6, with D perhaps matching TRBD2 (6 bases). V was clipped by 5 bases and J by 4 bases, with 15 bases between them. The germline gives CDR1 SQVTM, CDR2 ANQGSEA. This CDR3 contains 15 residues. The CDR3 region has the DNA TGCAGCGTTCCCTTAGGAGGGACCGGGGCCAACGTCCTGACTTTC. It encodes CSVPLGGTGANVLTF.

The chain combines TRBV6-6 with TRBJ1-1; 7 bases are a match to TRBD1. Trimming cost V 6 bases and J 0 bases; bases outside gene matches: 7. Germline assignment: CDR1 MNHNY and CDR2 SVGAGI (reference sequence). The CDR3 spans 15 residues. For the CDR3, the DNA is TGTGCCAGCAGCCAAGGGGGCCAGATGAACACTGAAGCTTTCTTT. As protein: CASSQGGQMNTEAFF.

This chain connects TRBV4-3 to TRBJ2-7, with a tentative D call TRBD1 (6 bases). Germline CDR1 LGHNA, CDR2 YSLEER. CDR3 length: 16 residues. V was pared by 1 base and J by 3 bases, with 16 bases between. The CDR3 reads CASSQGRQVGFYEQYF. DNA for the CDR3: TGCGCCAGCAGCCAAGGTAGACAGGTGGGTTTCTACGAGCAGTACTTC.

In DNA form, the CDR3 reads TGTGCCAGCAGGGAGGGACTAGCGGGACGCGATGAGCAGTTCTTC. Translating it yields CASREGLAGRDEQFF. The V call is TRBV6-1, the J call TRBJ2-1, with 13 bases aligning to TRBD2. The V segment lost 6 bases and the J segment 8 bases; nucleotides outside the gene matches: 7. The CDR3 is made up of 15 amino acids. Per germline, CDR1 MNHNS and CDR2 SASEGT.

The chain joins TRBV2 to TRBJ1-4; D unclear. Germline CDR1 is SNHLY and CDR2 is FYNNEI. V lost 9 bases and J lost 7, with 15 bases in between. This CDR3 comprises 13 residues. Here the CDR3 reads CASSQERGEKLFF. CDR3 DNA sequence: TGTGCCAGTTCACAAGAGCGGGGTGAAAAACTGTTTTTT.

The rearrangement joins TRBV7-7 to TRBJ2-7; the match to TRBD1 covers 7 bases. The CDR3 sequence is 14 residues long. Per germline, CDR1 SSHAT and CDR2 FNYEAQ (reference sequence). J gave up 1 base and V 3 bases, and 3 bases lay outside the gene matches. CDR3 nucleotide sequence: TGTGCCAGCAGCTTTGACAGGGATTCCTACGAGCAGTACTTC. Amino acid sequence: CASSFDRDSYEQYF.

The chain links TRBV7-9 to TRBJ2-7; 8 nucleotides agree with TRBD2. This CDR3 region has 17 residues. V was clipped by 1 base and J by 0 bases; unmatched bases: 8. Germline V gene data show CDR1 as SEHNR and CDR2 as FQNEAQ (reference sequence). The CDR3 nucleotides are TGTGCCAGCAGCTTAGGGGGGCTGAGCGGGAGCTCCTACGAGCAGTACTTC. As protein: CASSLGGLSGSSYEQYF.

About this clone: Mismatch with germline at one junction end may stem from a read error. This chain joins TRBV6-5 and TRBJ1-3; D remains ambiguous. This CDR3 has 9 residues. The germline V gene has CDR1 MNHEY and CDR2 SVGAGI. The CDR3 is CAGGDTIYF. In DNA form, the CDR3 reads TGTGCCGGTGGAGACACCATATATTTT.

CDR3 loop: CSVVPLRAGGPNEQFF. The CDR3 coding sequence is TGCAGCGTTGTGCCCCTCCGGGCGGGAGGGCCCAATGAGCAGTTCTTC. The V gene is TRBV29-1, the J gene TRBJ2-1, with 9 bases identical to TRBD2. The junction had 13 bases not matched to a gene; V was cut back by 4 bases and J by 6 bases. CDR3 size: 16 residues. Germline V CDR1 and CDR2: SQVTM, ANQGSEA.

This clone was counted between two and nine times. This chain connects TRBV5-4 to TRBJ2-2; maybe TRBD1 (6 bases). The CDR3 spans 15 residues. From germline, CDR1 is SGHNT and CDR2 YYREEE (reference sequence). V lost 2 bases, J lost 1 base, and 9 bases lay in between. The CDR3: CASSFRGRNTGELFF. The CDR3 DNA follows: TGTGCCAGCAGCTTCAGGGGCCGGAACACCGGGGAGCTGTTTTTT.

V and J are TRBV5-1 and TRBJ1-1; TRBD1 matches 11 bases. Germline V lookup: CDR1 SGHRS, CDR2 YFSETQ. The CDR3 is 16 amino acids. J lost 4 bases, V lost 3 bases, and 8 bases had no gene match. The CDR3 spells CASSSLGQGEGTEAFF. The CDR3 nucleotides are TGCGCCAGCAGCTCCCTGGGACAGGGGGAGGGCACTGAAGCTTTCTTT.

The CDR3 protein is CASSLGQAAGTGELFF. CDR3 nucleotides: TGTGCCAGCAGCTTAGGACAGGCCGCGGGCACCGGGGAGCTGTTTTTT. V usage is TRBV7-3 and J usage is TRBJ2-2; 7 bases match TRBD1. Germline V gives CDR1 SGHTA, CDR2 FQGTGA. CDR3 length: 16 amino acids. V shed 2 bases, J shed 4 bases, and the junction held 7 bases outside the gene matches.

This chain links TRBV5-1 with TRBJ2-1, with 9 bases that match TRBD1. This CDR3 comprises 14 residues. Germline V gene sequence: CDR1 SGHRS, CDR2 YFSETQ. The J segment lost 4 bases and the V segment lost 4 bases, leaving 3 bases of the junction unmatched. In nucleotides, the CDR3 is TGCGCCAGCAGCGGGGACAGGGTTTACAATGAGCAGTTCTTC. This sequence encodes CASSGDRVYNEQFF. Full variable domain (rest looked up from reference TRBV5-1 and TRBJ2-1): KAGVTQTPRYLIKTRGQQVTLSCSPISGHRSVSWYQQTPGQGLQFLFEYFSETQRNKGNFPGRFSGRQFSNSRSEMNVSTLELGDSALYLCASSGDRVYNEQFFGPGTRLTVL.

The J gene is TRBJ2-5, the V gene TRBV27; D not resolved. Germline V CDR1 and CDR2: MNHEY, SMNVEV (reference sequence). V gave up 5 bases and J gave up 4 bases, with 20 bases separating them. The CDR3 totals 16 residues. The CDR3 reads CASSRSQQPEAETQYF. The CDR3 bases are TGTGCCAGCAGTCGCTCTCAGCAGCCAGAGGCAGAGACCCAGTACTTC.

The sample holds a few counts of this clone. This chain uses TRBV18 with TRBJ2-3, with 7 bases fitting TRBD2. V gave up 10 bases and J gave up 0 bases; unmatched junction bases: 4. CDR1 and CDR2 from the germline V gene are KGHSH and LQKENI. The CDR3 extends over 13 amino acids. CDR3 in DNA: TGTGCCACCTCGGGGGGTAGCACAGATACGCAGTATTTT. This gives the protein CATSGGSTDTQYF. The full variable domain, with the rest looked up from reference TRBV18 and TRBJ2-3, is NAGVMQNPRHLVRRRGQEARLRCSPMKGHSHVYWYRQLPEEGLKFMVYLQKENIIDESGMPKERFSAEFPKEGPSILRIQQVVRGDSAAYFCATSGGSTDTQYFGPGTRLTVL.